The rows below give T cell receptor beta chains drawn from one sample of a study of cytomegalovirus exposure and HLA in healthy donors. The repertoire was sequenced with immunoSEQ multiplex PCR; TCRdb's copy has only in-frame clones and lacks some. The sample shows some 170,000 clones, roughly 80% of them seen only once. The sequenced sample consisted of PBMCs. The receptor source for this set is a man in his forties in good health and CMV-seronegative. The CDR3 runs from the conserved cysteine through the conserved F or W. The order of the fields is D gene, clone size, J gene, V gene, CDR3 protein, CDR3 DNA. A D gene is named only where the DNA matches it firmly. Some rows have no size entry. The others give once, few or many, or a class for an expanded clone.

>TRBD2|few|TRBJ2-1|TRBV5-1
CASSLGSGGENEQFF
TGCGCCAGCAGCTTGGGCAGCGGGGGGGAGAATGAGCAGTTCTTC
>TRBD2|.|TRBJ2-3|TRBV18
CASSPLAGGPSDTQYF
TGTGCCAGCTCACCCCTAGCGGGGGGGCCCTCAGATACGCAGTATTTT
>.|few|TRBJ1-1|TRBV9
CASSVSVNTEAFF
TGTGCCAGCAGCGTATCAGTGAACACTGAAGCTTTCTTT
>.|.|TRBJ1-6|TRBV19
CASSIDQGGSYNSPLHF
TGTGCCAGTAGTATAGATCAAGGGGGCTCCTATAATTCACCCCTCCACTTT
>TRBD1|.|TRBJ1-2|TRBV27
CASSPTGGAFGYTF
TGTGCCAGCAGTCCCACAGGGGGCGCCTTTGGCTACACCTTC
>TRBD1|.|TRBJ2-2|TRBV5-1
CASSRRQGSNTGELFF
TGCGCCAGCAGCCGCAGACAGGGATCGAACACCGGGGAGCTGTTTTTT
>.|.|TRBJ1-6|TRBV5-4
CASSLDLLSDNSPLHF
TGTGCCAGCAGCTTGGATCTTCTCTCCGATAATTCACCCCTCCACTTT
>TRBD1|.|TRBJ1-4|TRBV5-4
CASSLPGQGSGGEKLFF
TGTGCCAGCAGCCTCCCCGGACAGGGCTCGGGAGGTGAAAAACTGTTTTTT
>TRBD1|.|TRBJ1-1|TRBV5-1
CASSPGANRGYGTTEAFF
TGCGCCAGCAGCCCTGGGGCGAACAGGGGGTATGGCACCACTGAAGCTTTCTTT
>.|.|TRBJ1-5|TRBV2
CASSDPGNQPQHF
TGTGCCAGCAGTGATCCAGGCAATCAGCCCCAGCATTTT
>.|.|TRBJ2-7|TRBV7-3
CASSLTDRWDEQYF
TGTGCCAGCAGCCTAACCGACAGATGGGACGAGCAGTACTTC
>TRBD1|once|TRBJ2-7|TRBV27
CASRIQGAGYEQYF
TGTGCCAGCAGGATACAGGGGGCTGGCTACGAGCAGTACTTC
>.|.|TRBJ2-7|TRBV19
CASSPHSSGGVEQYF
TGTGCCAGTAGTCCCCACAGTTCAGGAGGGGTCGAGCAGTACTTC
>.|.|TRBJ2-3|TRBV28
CASTSVGDTQYF
TGTGCCAGCACTAGCGTCGGGGATACGCAGTATTTT
>TRBD1|.|TRBJ2-7|TRBV9
CASSVGTGNSYEQYF
TGTGCCAGCAGCGTCGGGACAGGGAACTCCTACGAGCAGTACTTC
>.|once|TRBJ1-2|TRBV5-5
CASTRSTDLYGYTF
TGTGCCAGCACCAGATCGACAGACCTCTATGGCTACACCTTC
>.|.|TRBJ1-2|TRBV7-2
CASNPSWGVDGYTF
TGTGCCAGCAACCCCAGCTGGGGGGTCGATGGCTACACCTTC
>TRBD2|once|TRBJ2-7|TRBV25-1
CASSSWGRAYEQYF
TGTGCCAGCAGTTCCTGGGGGAGGGCTTACGAGCAGTACTTC
>TRBD1|.|TRBJ2-7|TRBV19
CASSIVAMGQGAYEQYF
TGTGCCAGTAGTATTGTGGCAATGGGTCAGGGGGCTTACGAGCAGTACTTC
>.|.|TRBJ1-5|TRBV27
CASSSIGGGNQPQHF
TGTGCCAGCAGCTCAATTGGGGGCGGCAATCAGCCCCAGCATTTT
>.|once|TRBJ1-2|TRBV2
CASSQDSLSYGYTF
TGTGCCAGCAGTCAGGACAGCCTCAGCTATGGCTACACCTTC
>TRBD1|.|TRBJ2-3|TRBV5-1
CASRRTGASLETQYF
TGCGCCAGCAGGCGGACAGGGGCCTCTCTAGAGACGCAGTATTTT
>.|.|TRBJ2-5|TRBV5-1
CASSPRDTQETQYF
TGCGCCAGCAGCCCCCGGGACACCCAAGAGACCCAGTACTTC
>TRBD1|.|TRBJ1-2|TRBV7-6
CASSHGQGGGYTF
TGTGCCAGCAGCCACGGACAGGGGGGAGGCTACACCTTC
>.|.|TRBJ2-5|TRBV2
CASSQSGKETQYF
TGTGCCAGCAGCCAGAGCGGTAAAGAGACCCAGTACTTC
>.|.|TRBJ1-5|TRBV13
CASSLAGDSNQPQHF
TGTGCCAGCAGCTTAGCGGGAGATAGCAATCAGCCCCAGCATTTT
>TRBD2|.|TRBJ2-5|TRBV2
CASTPGLAAQETQYF
TGTGCCAGCACCCCGGGACTAGCGGCGCAAGAGACCCAGTACTTC
>TRBD2|.|TRBJ2-1|TRBV9
CASSASGGSSYNEQFF
TGTGCCAGCAGCGCCTCCGGGGGGAGCTCCTACAATGAGCAGTTCTTC
>.|.|TRBJ2-5|TRBV19
CASSTGETQYF
TGTGCCAGTAGTACAGGGGAGACCCAGTACTTC
>TRBD1|.|TRBJ2-3|TRBV19
CASSFGQGARADTQYF
TGTGCCAGTAGTTTTGGGCAGGGGGCAAGGGCAGATACGCAGTATTTT
>TRBD2|.|TRBJ2-7|TRBV4-2
CASSQSPGTSGDYEQYF
TGTGCCAGCAGCCAGAGTCCCGGGACTAGCGGAGACTACGAGCAGTACTTC
>.|few|TRBJ2-7|TRBV7-6
CASSSLISKAGIGSYEQYF
TGTGCCAGCAGCTCGTTGATTTCAAAGGCAGGGATCGGCTCCTACGAGCAGTACTTC
>.|.|TRBJ2-3|TRBV29-1
CSVAGSTDTQYF
TGCAGCGTTGCCGGTAGCACAGATACGCAGTATTTT
>.|once|TRBJ2-3|TRBV29-1
CSFTGSTDTQYF
TGCAGCTTCACAGGTAGCACAGATACGCAGTATTTT
>.|.|TRBJ1-1|TRBV27
CASTTLDSLAEAFF
TGTGCCAGCACTACCCTAGACAGTTTGGCTGAAGCTTTCTTT
>.|.|TRBJ2-1|TRBV5-1
CASSFAESEQFF
TGCGCCAGCAGCTTTGCAGAAAGTGAGCAGTTCTTC
>TRBD1|few|TRBJ2-7|TRBV29-1
CSVRGQGLYEQYF
TGCAGCGTTCGAGGACAGGGCCTCTACGAGCAGTACTTC
>.|few|TRBJ1-2|TRBV7-9
CASSGRGRDKWDGYTF
TGTGCCAGCAGCGGCAGGGGCCGGGATAAATGGGATGGCTACACCTTC
>TRBD1|.|TRBJ1-2|TRBV5-1
CTSSSRQGGDSGYTF
TGCACCAGCAGCTCCAGACAGGGGGGAGATAGTGGCTACACCTTC
>TRBD1|few|TRBJ2-7|TRBV7-9
CASSFNTGTGIYEQYF
TGTGCCAGCAGCTTCAATACCGGGACAGGGATCTACGAGCAGTACTTC
>.|.|TRBJ2-5|TRBV9
CASSGGDTSSWETQYF
TGTGCCAGCAGCGGAGGGGACACAAGCTCGTGGGAGACCCAGTACTTC
>TRBD2|once|TRBJ2-1|TRBV19
CASSMGAGGLPYNEQFF
TGTGCCAGTAGTATGGGCGCGGGGGGGCTCCCTTACAATGAGCAGTTCTTC
>.|.|TRBJ2-2|TRBV30
CAWRGDKNTGELFF
TGTGCCTGGAGAGGGGACAAAAACACCGGGGAGCTGTTTTTT
>TRBD1|.|TRBJ2-3|TRBV10-3
CAISAFWVRGRDTDTQYF
TGTGCCATCAGTGCGTTCTGGGTCAGGGGGCGGGACACAGATACGCAGTATTTT
>TRBD2|.|TRBJ2-7|TRBV30
CAWTSGAYEQYF
TGTGCCTGGACTAGCGGGGCCTACGAGCAATACTTC
>.|.|TRBJ2-7|TRBV15
CATSRGRGKYEQYF
TGTGCCACCAGCAGAGGAAGGGGCAAGTACGAGCAGTACTTC